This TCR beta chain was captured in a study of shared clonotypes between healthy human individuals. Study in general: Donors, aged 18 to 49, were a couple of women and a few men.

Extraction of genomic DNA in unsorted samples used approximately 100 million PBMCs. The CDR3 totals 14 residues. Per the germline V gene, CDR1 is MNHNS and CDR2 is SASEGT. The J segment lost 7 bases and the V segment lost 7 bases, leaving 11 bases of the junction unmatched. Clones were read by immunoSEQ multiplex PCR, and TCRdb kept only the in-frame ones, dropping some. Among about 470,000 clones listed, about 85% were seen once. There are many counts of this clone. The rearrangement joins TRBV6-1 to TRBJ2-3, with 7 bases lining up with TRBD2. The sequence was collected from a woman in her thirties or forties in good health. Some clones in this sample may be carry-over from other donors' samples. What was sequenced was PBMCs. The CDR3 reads CASTTSGLENTQYF. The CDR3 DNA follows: TGTGCCAGCACAACTTCCGGACTAGAGAATACGCAGTATTTT.